The clone carrying this T cell receptor (beta chain) has only a few counts. The antigen is not known. The sample comes from a study of molecular identifiers for immune sequencing clone quantification. Findings and limits, study-wide: Molecules of identical TCR sharing a barcode could underestimate highly expanded clone sizes.

A single record per CDR3 protein comes from TCRdb applying MiXCR to the PCR reads. The sample lists about 510,000 distinct CDR3 sequences; about a fifth were seen once. Germline V lookup: CDR1 MGHRA, CDR2 YSYEKL. The CDR3 covers 15 residues. With V trimmed by 0 bases and J by 7 bases, 6 bases remained unmatched. The source of this sequence is a human donor in good health. Some libraries in this study had Jurkat cell RNA spiked in. The sequenced material came from naive CD8+ T cells from blood, with Jurkat cell RNA spiked in. Described subset: FACS-sorted CD8+CD4-CCR7+CD45RA+ naive T cells. V gene TRBV4-1 combines with J gene TRBJ1-2; 9 nucleotides line up with TRBD1. CDR3 in amino acids: CASSQEGQGYAGYTF. CDR3 coding DNA: TGCGCCAGCAGCCAAGAGGGACAGGGCTATGCTGGCTACACCTTC.